This T cell receptor beta chain was obtained from a study of blood T cell repertoires in COVID-19. Study as a whole: Sites in the United States, Italy and Spain provided acute and convalescent COVID-19 samples.

In the source study's methods: Cell counts per sample came from amplifying reference gene primers. TCRdb's table, derived via immunoSEQ multiplex PCR, lists solely in-frame clones and lacks some. V and J calls and clone size are those listed in that table; D and trimming were worked out from the DNA. The data contain more than 65,000 clones, around nine tenths of them seen just once; the ten biggest clones take up roughly 5.4%. Germline CDR1 reads KGHSH; CDR2 reads LQKENI. This CDR3 region has 14 residues. Trimming took 6 bases from V and 2 from J, leaving 11 bases between them. Material for sequencing was peripheral blood. The chain combines TRBV18 with TRBJ1-5, with D uncertain. The TCR was taken from a man aged 55 to 70 with acute or convalescent COVID-19. As DNA, the CDR3 is TGTGCCAGCTCTGCGGGCGGCGGCAATCAGCCCCAGCATTTT. Translated: CASSAGGGNQPQHF.